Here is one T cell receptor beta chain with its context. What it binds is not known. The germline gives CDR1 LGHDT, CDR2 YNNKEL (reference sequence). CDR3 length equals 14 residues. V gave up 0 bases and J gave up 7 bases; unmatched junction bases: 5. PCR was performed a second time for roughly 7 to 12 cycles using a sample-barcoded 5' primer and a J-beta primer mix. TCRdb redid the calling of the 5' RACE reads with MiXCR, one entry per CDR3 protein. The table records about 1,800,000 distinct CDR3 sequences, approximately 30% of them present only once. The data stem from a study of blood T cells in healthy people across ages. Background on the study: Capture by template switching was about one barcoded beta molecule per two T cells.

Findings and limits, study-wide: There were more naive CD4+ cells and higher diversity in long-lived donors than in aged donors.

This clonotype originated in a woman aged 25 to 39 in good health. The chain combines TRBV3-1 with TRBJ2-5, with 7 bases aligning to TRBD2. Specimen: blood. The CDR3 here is CASSQDGGRRTQYF. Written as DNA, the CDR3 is TGTGCCAGCAGCCAAGATGGCGGGAGAAGGACCCAGTACTTC.